The 5 T cell receptor beta chains in this list originate from one sample, sequenced in a study of blood T cell repertoires in COVID-19. Only in-frame clones appear in the TCRdb table, and some are missing; sequencing was by immunoSEQ multiplex PCR. The sample yields a few hundred thousand clones, approximately 89% seen once. The sequenced material came from peripheral blood. The source is a woman aged 45-59 years who had recovered from COVID-19.

CDR3: CASSPRGAGGGEQFF. In DNA, the CDR3 is TGTGCCAGCAGCCCGAGGGGAGCGGGGGGAGGTGAGCAGTTCTTC. This sequence joins TRBV9 and TRBJ2-1; the match to TRBD2 covers 9 bases. V shed 4 bases and J 9 bases; nucleotides not matched to a gene: 11. This CDR3 has 15 amino acids. CDR1 is SGDLS, CDR2 YYNGEE, per germline.

The V and J genes are TRBV28 and TRBJ1-1, with D possibly TRBD1 on 6 matching bases. Trimming removed 11 bases from V and 4 bases from J, with 23 bases in between. Germline V gene lookup returns CDR1 MDHEN and CDR2 SYDVKM. There are 15 residues in the CDR3. The CDR3 nucleotides are TGTGCCTGTGAGGGGGGGGCTGGGGAGAGCACTGAAGCTTTCTTT. This sequence encodes CACEGGAGESTEAFF.

The CDR3 DNA is TGTGCCAGCAGCTTAGGAGGGGGAGGGGATGAAAAACTGTTTTTT. The encoded protein is CASSLGGGGDEKLFF. The chain is built from TRBV7-6 and TRBJ1-4; weak D call: TRBD1 (6 bases). CDR1 SGHVS and CDR2 FNYEAQ come from the germline V gene. The ends were cut back, 1 base at V and 6 bases at J, with 12 bases in the middle. CDR3 length: 15 amino acids.

The chain carries TRBV19 and TRBJ2-1; 12 nucleotides agree with TRBD2. The V gene end was trimmed by 5 bases and the J gene end by 9 bases; junction bases not matched to a gene: 8. Germline CDR1 LNHDA, CDR2 SQIVND (reference sequence). This CDR3 has 15 amino acids. This chain's CDR3 is CASSGASGRASEQFF. In DNA form, the CDR3 reads TGTGCCAGTAGTGGGGCTAGCGGGAGGGCCAGTGAGCAGTTCTTC.

The V and J genes are TRBV29-1 and TRBJ2-3; D call uncertain. CDR3 length equals 13 residues. Looked up from germline, CDR1 is SQVTM and CDR2 is ANQGSEA. The V end was cut by 3 bases, the J end by 4 bases, with 11 bases between. CDR3 loop: CSVEELSADTQYF. CDR3 nucleotides: TGCAGCGTTGAGGAGCTCAGCGCAGATACGCAGTATTTT.